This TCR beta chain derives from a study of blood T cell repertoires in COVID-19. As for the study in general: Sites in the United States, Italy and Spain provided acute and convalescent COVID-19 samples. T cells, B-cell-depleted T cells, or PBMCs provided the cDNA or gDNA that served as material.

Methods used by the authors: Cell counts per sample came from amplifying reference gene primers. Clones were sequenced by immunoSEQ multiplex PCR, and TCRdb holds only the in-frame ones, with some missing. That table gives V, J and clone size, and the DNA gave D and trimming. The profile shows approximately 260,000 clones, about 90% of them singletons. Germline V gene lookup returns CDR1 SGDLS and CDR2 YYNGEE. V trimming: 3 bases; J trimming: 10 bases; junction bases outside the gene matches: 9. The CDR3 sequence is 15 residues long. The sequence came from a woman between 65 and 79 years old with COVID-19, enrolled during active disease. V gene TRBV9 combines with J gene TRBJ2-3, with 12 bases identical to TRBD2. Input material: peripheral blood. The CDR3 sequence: CASSELLAGGGSQYF. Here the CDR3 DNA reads TGTGCCAGCAGCGAGTTACTAGCGGGGGGAGGGTCGCAGTATTTT.